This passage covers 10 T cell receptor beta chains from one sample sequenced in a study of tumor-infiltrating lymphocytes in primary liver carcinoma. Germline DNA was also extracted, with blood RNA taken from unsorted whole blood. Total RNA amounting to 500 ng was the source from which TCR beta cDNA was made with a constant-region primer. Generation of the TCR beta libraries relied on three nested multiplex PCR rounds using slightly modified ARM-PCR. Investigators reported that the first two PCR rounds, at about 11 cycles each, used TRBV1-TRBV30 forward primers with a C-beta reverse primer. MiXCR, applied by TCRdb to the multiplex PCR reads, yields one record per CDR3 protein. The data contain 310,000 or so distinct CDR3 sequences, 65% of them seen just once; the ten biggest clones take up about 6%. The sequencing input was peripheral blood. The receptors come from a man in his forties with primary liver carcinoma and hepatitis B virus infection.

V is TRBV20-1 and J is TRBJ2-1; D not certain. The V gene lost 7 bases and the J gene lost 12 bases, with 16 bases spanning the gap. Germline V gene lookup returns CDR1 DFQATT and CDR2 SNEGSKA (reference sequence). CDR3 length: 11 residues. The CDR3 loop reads CSVPGTLAQFF. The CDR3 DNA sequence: TGCAGTGTCCCAGGAACCTTAGCGCAGTTCTTC.

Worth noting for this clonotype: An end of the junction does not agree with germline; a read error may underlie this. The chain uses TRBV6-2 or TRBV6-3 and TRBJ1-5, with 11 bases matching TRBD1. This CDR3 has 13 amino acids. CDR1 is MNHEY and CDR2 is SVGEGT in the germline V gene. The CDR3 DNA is TGTGTCAGCAGGGGACAGGGGGTTCAGCCCCAGCATTTT. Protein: CVSRGQGVQPQHF.

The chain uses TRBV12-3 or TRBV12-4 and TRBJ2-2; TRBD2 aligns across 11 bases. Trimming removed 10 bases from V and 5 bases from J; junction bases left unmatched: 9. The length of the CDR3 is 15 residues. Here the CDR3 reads CANRLLAGVTGELFF. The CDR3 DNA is TGTGCCAACAGACTACTAGCGGGAGTTACCGGGGAGCTGTTTTTT.

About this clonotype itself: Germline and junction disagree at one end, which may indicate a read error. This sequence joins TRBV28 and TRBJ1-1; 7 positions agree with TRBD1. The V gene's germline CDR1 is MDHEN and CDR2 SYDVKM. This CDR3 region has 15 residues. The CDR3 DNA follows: TGTGCCAGCAGTTTCTCGTCCAGGGGGAACACTGAAGCCTACTTT. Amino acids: CASSFSSRGNTEAYF. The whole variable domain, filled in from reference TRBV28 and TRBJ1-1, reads DVKVTQSSRYLVKRTGEKVFLECVQDMDHENMFWYRQDPGLGLRLIYFSYDVKMKEKGDIPEGYSVSREKKERFSLILESASTNQTSMYLCASSFSSRGNTEAYFGQGTRLTVV.

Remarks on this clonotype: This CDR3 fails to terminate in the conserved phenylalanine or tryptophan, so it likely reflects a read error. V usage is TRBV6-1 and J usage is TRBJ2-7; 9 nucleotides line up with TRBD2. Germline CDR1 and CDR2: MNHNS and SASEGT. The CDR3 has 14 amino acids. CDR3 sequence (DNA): TGTGCCAGCAGTGAACTAGCGGGAATCTACGAACAGTACTTA. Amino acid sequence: CASSELAGIYEQYL.

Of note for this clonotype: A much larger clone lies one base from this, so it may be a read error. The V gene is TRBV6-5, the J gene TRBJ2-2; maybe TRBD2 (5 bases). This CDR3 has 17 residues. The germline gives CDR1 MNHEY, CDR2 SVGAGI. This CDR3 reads CASSYSSRVWNTGEPFF. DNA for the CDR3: TGTGCCAGCAGTTACTCGAGTCGGGTTTGGAACACCGGGGAGCCGTTTTTT.

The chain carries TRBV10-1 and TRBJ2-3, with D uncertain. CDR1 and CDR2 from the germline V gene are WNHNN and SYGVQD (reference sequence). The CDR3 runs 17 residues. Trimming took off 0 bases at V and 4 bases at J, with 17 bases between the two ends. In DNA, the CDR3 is TGCGCCAGCAGTGAGTCGCGCCGCGATAAAGCGCCAGATACGCAGTATTTT. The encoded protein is CASSESRRDKAPDTQYF.

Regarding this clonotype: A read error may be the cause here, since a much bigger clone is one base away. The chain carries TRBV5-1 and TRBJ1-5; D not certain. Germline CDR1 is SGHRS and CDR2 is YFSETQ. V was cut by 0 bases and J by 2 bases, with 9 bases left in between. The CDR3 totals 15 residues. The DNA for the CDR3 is TGCGCCAGCAGCTTGGTTCCCGGAGGCAATCAGCCCCAGCATTTT. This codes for CASSLVPGGNQPQHF.

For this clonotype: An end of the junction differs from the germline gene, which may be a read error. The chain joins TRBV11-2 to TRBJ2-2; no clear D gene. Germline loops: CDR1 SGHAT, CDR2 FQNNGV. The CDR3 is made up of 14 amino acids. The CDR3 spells CASGLNLAAWELFF. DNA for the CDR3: TGTGCCAGCGGCTTAAACTTAGCCGCATGGGAGCTGTTTTTT.

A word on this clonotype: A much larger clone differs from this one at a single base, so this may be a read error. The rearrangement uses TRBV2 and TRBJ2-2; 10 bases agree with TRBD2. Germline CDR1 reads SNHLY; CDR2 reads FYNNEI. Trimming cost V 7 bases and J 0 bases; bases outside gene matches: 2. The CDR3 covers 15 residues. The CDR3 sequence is CASNLAGANTGELFF. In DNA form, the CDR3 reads TGTGCCAGCAATCTAGCGGGAGCGAACACCGGGGAGCTGTTTTTT.